This T cell receptor (beta chain) was retrieved from a study of T-cell memory formation after mild COVID-19. Whole-study results and caveats: Later expanders leaned toward CD4+, whereas clones contracting from day 15 to 85 were balanced CD4/CD8.

Germline V gene lookup returns CDR1 LGHDT and CDR2 YNNKEL (reference sequence). V lost 3 bases to trimming and J lost 2 bases; unmatched junction nucleotides: 4. The CDR3 consists of 15 residues. This clonotype came up many times. Its specificity is unknown. Using constant-segment primers, 5'RACE produced TCR alpha and TCR beta cDNA libraries carrying sample barcodes and UMIs. TCRdb re-analysed the 5' RACE reads in MiXCR, keeping a single row per CDR3 protein. The sample carries 70,000 to 100,000 distinct CDR3 sequences, roughly 16% recorded once. This rearrangement joins TRBV3-1 to TRBJ2-1, with 7 bases aligning to TRBD2. The receptor was derived from a man between 18 and 29 years old who had mild COVID-19 (a few samples of this study predate the infection). Cell type and time point are not known. Sequences were obtained from PBMCs or a T cell subset sorted from them (not recorded which). As DNA, the CDR3 is TGTGCCAGCAGCCATGTACTAGCGCCCTACAATGAGCAGTTCTTC. Its protein product is CASSHVLAPYNEQFF.